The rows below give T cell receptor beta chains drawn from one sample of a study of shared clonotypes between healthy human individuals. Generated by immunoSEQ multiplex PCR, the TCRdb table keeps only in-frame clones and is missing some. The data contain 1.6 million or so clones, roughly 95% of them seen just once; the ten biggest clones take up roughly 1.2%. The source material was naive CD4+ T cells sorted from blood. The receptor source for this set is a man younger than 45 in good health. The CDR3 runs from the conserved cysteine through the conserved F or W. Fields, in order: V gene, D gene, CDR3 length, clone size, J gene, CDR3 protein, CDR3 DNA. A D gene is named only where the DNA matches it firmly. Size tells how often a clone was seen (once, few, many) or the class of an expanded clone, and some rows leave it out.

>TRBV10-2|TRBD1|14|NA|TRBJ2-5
CASSDPGQGYSGYF
TGCGCCAGCAGTGACCCGGGACAGGGATATAGTGGGTACTTC
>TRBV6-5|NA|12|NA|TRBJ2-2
CASSFDTGELFF
TGTGCCAGCAGCTTCGACACCGGGGAGCTGTTTTTT
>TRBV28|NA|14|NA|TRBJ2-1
CASSLWQGYNEQFF
TGTGCCAGCAGTTTGTGGCAGGGTTACAATGAGCAGTTCTTC
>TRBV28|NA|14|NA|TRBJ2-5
CASSPPGSQETQYF
TGTGCCAGCAGTCCCCCGGGCAGCCAAGAGACCCAGTACTTC
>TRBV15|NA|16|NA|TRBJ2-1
CATSRDGGGSDDEQFF
TGTGCCACCAGCAGAGATGGGGGCGGGAGTGACGATGAGCAGTTCTTC
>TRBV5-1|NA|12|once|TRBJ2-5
CASEGQQETQYF
TGCGCCAGCGAAGGACAGCAAGAGACCCAGTACTTC
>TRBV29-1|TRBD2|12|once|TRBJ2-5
CSVGEGRETQYF
TGCAGCGTTGGGGAGGGTCGGGAGACCCAGTACTTC
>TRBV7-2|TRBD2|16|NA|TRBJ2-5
CASSVRIAGGMETQYF
TGTGCCAGCAGCGTAAGAATAGCGGGAGGGATGGAGACCCAGTACTTC
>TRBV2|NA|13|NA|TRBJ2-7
CASTAVRAREQYF
TGTGCCAGCACAGCAGTGCGCGCTCGGGAGCAGTACTTC
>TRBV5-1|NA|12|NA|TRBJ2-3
CASSLEVDTQYF
TGCGCCAGCAGCTTGGAGGTAGATACGCAGTATTTT
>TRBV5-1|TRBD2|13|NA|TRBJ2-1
CASSPRLAWEQFF
TGCGCCAGCAGCCCTCGACTAGCTTGGGAGCAGTTCTTC
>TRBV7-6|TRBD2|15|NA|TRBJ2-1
CASSSLAVSYNEQFF
TGTGCCAGCAGCTCCCTAGCGGTCTCCTACAATGAGCAGTTCTTC
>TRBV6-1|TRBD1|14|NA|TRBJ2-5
CASSDGGTGETQYF
TGTGCCAGCAGTGATGGCGGGACAGGAGAGACCCAGTACTTC
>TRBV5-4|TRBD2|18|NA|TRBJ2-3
CASSFPGLAGVSTDTQYF
TGTGCCAGCAGTTTTCCGGGACTAGCGGGGGTTTCCACAGATACGCAGTATTTT
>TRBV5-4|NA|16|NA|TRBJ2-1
CASSLEGAGSYNEQFF
TGTGCCAGCAGCTTGGAGGGGGCGGGATCATACAATGAGCAGTTCTTC
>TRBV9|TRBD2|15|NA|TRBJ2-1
CASSERGTSNNEQFF
TGTGCCAGCAGCGAGCGGGGGACTAGCAACAATGAGCAGTTCTTC
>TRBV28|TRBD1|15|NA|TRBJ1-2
CASSSTGGPIGGYTF
TGTGCCAGCAGCTCCACAGGGGGGCCAATAGGTGGCTACACCTTC
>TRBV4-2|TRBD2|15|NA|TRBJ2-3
CATLGVLAVTDTQYF
TGTGCCACCCTTGGGGTTCTAGCGGTCACAGATACGCAGTATTTT
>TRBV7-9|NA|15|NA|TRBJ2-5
CASSPTTGTGETQYF
TGTGCCAGCAGCCCCACTACAGGGACTGGAGAGACCCAGTACTTC
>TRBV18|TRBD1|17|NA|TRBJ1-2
CASSPPGTGGFNYGYTF
TGTGCCAGCTCACCTCCCGGGACAGGGGGCTTTAACTATGGCTACACCTTC
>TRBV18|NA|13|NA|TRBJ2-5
CASSPTGRETQYF
TGTGCCAGCTCGCCGACAGGGAGGGAGACCCAGTACTTC
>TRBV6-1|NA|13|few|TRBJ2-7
CASSMAAAYEQYF
TGTGCCAGCAGTATGGCAGCGGCCTACGAGCAGTACTTC
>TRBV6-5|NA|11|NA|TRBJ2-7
CAGGWGYEQYF
TGTGCCGGTGGTTGGGGGTACGAGCAGTACTTC
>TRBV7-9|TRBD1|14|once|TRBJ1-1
CASSSGQYEPEAFF
TGTGCCAGCAGCTCGGGACAGTATGAACCAGAAGCTTTCTTT
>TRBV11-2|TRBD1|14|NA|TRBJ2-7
CASSSGTVYYEQYF
TGTGCCAGCAGCTCAGGGACAGTCTACTACGAGCAGTACTTC
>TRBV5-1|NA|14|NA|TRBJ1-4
CASSLDTRNEKLFF
TGCGCCAGCAGCTTGGACACACGAAATGAAAAACTGTTTTTT
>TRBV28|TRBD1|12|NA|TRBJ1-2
CASVGTAYGYTF
TGTGCCAGCGTCGGGACAGCCTATGGCTACACCTTC
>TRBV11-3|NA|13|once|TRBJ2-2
CASSTAIGGELFF
TGTGCCAGCAGCACTGCGATTGGCGGGGAGCTGTTTTTT
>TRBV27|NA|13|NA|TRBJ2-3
CASSQSGGSTQYF
TGTGCCAGCAGTCAGTCCGGGGGTAGTACGCAGTATTTT
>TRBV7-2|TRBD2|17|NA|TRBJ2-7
CASSFHGTSGFPYEQYF
TGTGCCAGCAGCTTCCACGGGACTAGCGGGTTTCCCTACGAGCAGTACTTC
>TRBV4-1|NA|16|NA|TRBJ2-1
CASSPIGVGFYNEQFF
TGCGCCAGCAGCCCAATCGGCGTCGGATTCTACAATGAGCAGTTCTTC
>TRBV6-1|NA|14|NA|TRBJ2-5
CASSVAVGRETQYF
TGTGCCAGCAGTGTGGCAGTAGGGCGAGAGACCCAGTACTTC
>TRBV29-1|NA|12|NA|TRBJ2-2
CTGLWGPGELFF
TGCACCGGACTGTGGGGCCCCGGGGAGCTGTTTTTT
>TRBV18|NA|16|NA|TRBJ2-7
CASSPPTARGTYEQYF
TGTGCCAGCTCACCTCCAACCGCCAGGGGAACCTACGAGCAGTACTTC
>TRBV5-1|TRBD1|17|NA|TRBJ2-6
CASSPGTGSSGANVLTF
TGCGCCAGCAGCCCTGGGACAGGGTCCTCTGGGGCCAACGTCCTGACTTTC
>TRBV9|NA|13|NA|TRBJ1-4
CASSVSGVEKLFF
TGTGCCAGCAGCGTATCAGGCGTTGAAAAACTGTTTTTT
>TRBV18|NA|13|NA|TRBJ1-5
CASSVTQVQPQHF
TGTGCCAGCTCAGTAACACAGGTTCAGCCCCAGCATTTT
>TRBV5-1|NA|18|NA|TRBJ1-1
CASSLIREGWDPNTEAFF
TGCGCCAGCAGCTTGATCAGGGAGGGATGGGACCCGAACACTGAAGCTTTCTTT
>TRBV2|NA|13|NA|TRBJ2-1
CASSGGLVSEQFF
TGTGCCAGCAGTGGGGGCCTTGTGAGTGAGCAGTTCTTC
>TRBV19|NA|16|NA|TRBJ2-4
CASSHAGGGQRNIQYF
TGTGCCAGTAGCCATGCGGGCGGAGGGCAAAGAAACATTCAGTACTTC
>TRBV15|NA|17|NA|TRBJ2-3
CATSRGRASSSTDTQYF
TGTGCCACCAGCAGAGGCCGGGCGTCATCTAGCACAGATACGCAGTATTTT
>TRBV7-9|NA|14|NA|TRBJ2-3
CASLLGRAADTQYF
TGTGCCAGCCTCTTAGGGCGGGCCGCAGATACGCAGTATTTT
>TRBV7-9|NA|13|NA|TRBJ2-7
CASRTSGGVEQYF
TGTGCAAGCAGGACATCCGGAGGAGTCGAGCAGTACTTC
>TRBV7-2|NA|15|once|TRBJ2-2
CASSPSPVPTGELFF
TGTGCCAGCAGCCCGAGCCCGGTTCCCACCGGGGAGCTGTTTTTT
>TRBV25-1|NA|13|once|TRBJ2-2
CASSKPGTGELFF
TGTGCCAGCAGTAAACCCGGGACCGGGGAGCTGTTTTTT
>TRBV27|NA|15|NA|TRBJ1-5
CASSSIQGGNQPQHF
TGTGCCAGCAGTTCAATCCAGGGTGGCAATCAGCCCCAGCATTTT
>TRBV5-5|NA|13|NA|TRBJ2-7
CASSLKGDREQYF
TGTGCCAGCAGCTTGAAGGGCGACAGGGAGCAGTACTTC
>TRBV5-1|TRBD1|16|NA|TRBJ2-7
CASSLEPGQGAGEQYF
TGCGCCAGCAGCTTGGAACCGGGACAGGGGGCCGGCGAGCAGTACTTC
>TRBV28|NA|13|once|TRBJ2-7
CASSLRGTYEQYF
TGTGCCAGCAGTTTAAGGGGGACCTACGAGCAGTACTTC